A selection of T cell receptor beta chains follows, all from one sample in a study of blood T cells in healthy people across ages. TCRdb fed the 5' RACE reads into MiXCR, producing one record per CDR3 protein. The sample contains around 1,500,000 distinct CDR3 sequences, roughly 45% of which appear only once. Specimen: blood. Receptor source: a woman under 30 in good health. The CDR3 runs from the conserved cysteine through the conserved F or W. Fields, in order: J gene, clone size, D gene, V gene, CDR3 protein, CDR3 DNA. D genes are given only for firm matches. Only part of the rows carry a size: once, few, many, or a class if the clone is expanded.

TRBJ2-1 - TRBD2 TRBV6-5 CASSYSIAGELQETQFF TGTGCCAGCAGTTACTCGATAGCGGGGGAACTCCAAGAGACCCAGTTCTTC
TRBJ2-3 many - TRBV4-1 CASSQDRGDTQYF TGCGCCAGCAGCCAAGACCGAGGGGATACGCAGTATTTT
TRBJ2-1 - - TRBV6-1 CASSEVGVDEQFF TGTGCCAGCAGTGAAGTCGGGGTCGATGAGCAGTTCTTC
TRBJ2-7 - TRBD2 TRBV10-3 CAISGELAGDRAYEQYF TGTGCCATCAGTGGGGAACTAGCGGGAGATCGGGCTTACGAGCAGTACTTC
TRBJ2-1 - - TRBV11-2 CASSPRLGAYNEQFF TGTGCCAGCAGCCCCAGGTTAGGAGCCTACAATGAGCAGTTCTTC
TRBJ2-1 - TRBD2 TRBV20-1 CSLKGGLAGVNEQFF TGCAGCCTAAAGGGGGGGCTAGCGGGAGTTAATGAGCAGTTCTTC
TRBJ2-1 few - TRBV12-3/TRBV12-4 CASSARDTSSSYNEQFF TGTGCCAGCAGTGCACGGGACACCTCGAGCTCCTACAATGAGCAGTTCTTC
TRBJ2-7 few - TRBV4-1 CASSQRPGEQYF TGCGCCAGCAGCCAACGACCGGGGGAGCAGTACTTC
TRBJ1-2 few - TRBV28 CASSLVSQAQTGGYTF TGTGCCAGCAGTTTAGTATCCCAGGCGCAGACGGGTGGCTACACCTTC
TRBJ1-1 few TRBD1 TRBV2 CASSGGGGKTEAFF TGTGCCAGCAGTGGAGGGGGCGGGAAGACTGAAGCTTTCTTT
TRBJ2-1 few TRBD2 TRBV5-1 CASKISGIDEQFF TGCGCCAGCAAGATTAGCGGGATCGATGAGCAGTTCTTC
TRBJ2-1 - TRBD1 TRBV6-1 CASRRTGSYNEQFF TGTGCCAGCCGAAGGACAGGTTCGTACAATGAGCAGTTCTTC
TRBJ2-7 few - TRBV7-9 CASSSSGTDEQYF TGTGCCAGCAGCTCAAGCGGGACAGACGAGCAGTACTTC
TRBJ2-1 - TRBD2 TRBV29-1 CSVDFGGRTSGRALSYNEQFF TGCAGCGTTGATTTTGGGGGTCGGACTAGCGGGAGGGCCCTCTCCTACAATGAGCAGTTCTTC
TRBJ2-1 - - TRBV20-1 CGATPRMAGKSYNEQFF TGCGGTGCTACCCCCCGAATGGCGGGGAAATCTTACAATGAGCAGTTCTTC
TRBJ1-5 few - TRBV5-1 CASSLDFDNQPQHF TGCGCCAGCAGCTTGGACTTTGACAATCAGCCCCAGCATTTT
TRBJ2-5 - TRBD1 TRBV5-8 CASSLWGTGTQETQYF TGTGCCAGCAGCTTGTGGGGGACAGGGACACAAGAGACCCAGTACTTC
TRBJ2-1 many TRBD2 TRBV29-1 CSVEEGRGGAGNEQFF TGCAGCGTTGAAGAAGGGAGGGGCGGCGCAGGGAATGAGCAGTTCTTC
TRBJ2-7 - TRBD2 TRBV20-1 CSASGTSGPYEQYF TGCAGTGCCTCCGGGACTAGCGGCCCCTACGAGCAGTACTTC
TRBJ2-3 - - TRBV7-2 CASSFGGRISDTQYF TGTGCCAGCAGCTTCGGGGGGCGCATTTCAGATACGCAGTATTTT
TRBJ2-5 few - TRBV6-1 CASSPRRPQETQYF TGTGCCAGCAGTCCCCGTCGGCCCCAAGAGACCCAGTACTTC
TRBJ2-7 many TRBD2 TRBV4-1 CASSHPEGLAGVSEQYF TGCGCCAGCAGCCACCCCGAGGGACTAGCGGGAGTGAGCGAGCAGTACTTC
TRBJ2-7 few - TRBV5-1 CASSLALTLTYEQYF TGCGCCAGCAGCTTGGCCCTCACCCTGACCTACGAGCAGTACTTC
TRBJ2-3 - TRBD2 TRBV7-3 CASSPRGVRSSGDTDTQYF TGTGCCAGCAGCCCAAGAGGGGTAAGGTCTAGCGGGGACACAGATACGCAGTATTTT
TRBJ1-6 few - TRBV5-1 CASSPRTNSPLHF TGCGCCAGCTCCCCTCGGACGAATTCACCCCTCCACTTT
TRBJ1-1 few - TRBV20-1 CSAREGGENTEAFF TGCAGTGCTAGAGAGGGTGGGGAGAACACTGAAGCTTTCTTT
TRBJ1-3 - - TRBV27 CASSSPGGATIYF TGTGCCAGCAGCTCCCCTGGGGGGGCCACCATATATTTT
TRBJ2-3 few - TRBV10-3 CAIKGTDTQYF TGTGCCATCAAGGGGACAGATACGCAGTATTTT
TRBJ2-3 - TRBD2 TRBV7-7 CASSRTSGGMNTQYF TGTGCTAGCAGCCGAACTAGCGGGGGGATGAATACGCAGTATTTT
TRBJ2-4 - - TRBV20-1 CSARERYREGIQYF TGCAGTGCTAGAGAACGATACAGGGAAGGCATTCAGTACTTC
TRBJ2-5 - TRBD1 TRBV12-3/TRBV12-4 CASSTSDREETQYF TGTGCCAGCAGCACCTCGGACAGGGAAGAGACCCAGTACTTC
TRBJ2-3 many - TRBV7-2 CASSLLTDTQYF TGTGCCAGCAGCCTCCTCACAGATACGCAGTATTTT
TRBJ2-3 - - TRBV7-9 CASSLVGPQIPTQYF TGTGCCAGCAGCTTAGTAGGTCCACAGATCCCTACGCAGTATTTT
TRBJ2-5 - - TRBV7-2 CASSVAHVQETQYF TGTGCCAGCAGCGTAGCCCACGTCCAAGAGACCCAGTACTTC
TRBJ2-1 - - TRBV28 CASRVQGLVHEQFF TGTGCCAGCAGGGTACAGGGTCTCGTCCATGAGCAGTTCTTC
TRBJ1-1 - - TRBV7-2 CASSPRGWGTEAFF TGTGCCAGCAGCCCCCGGGGCTGGGGCACTGAAGCTTTCTTT
TRBJ2-7 once - TRBV6-5 CASSTNPRGTYEQYF TGTGCCAGCAGTACCAACCCCAGGGGGACTTACGAGCAGTACTTC
TRBJ1-1 - - TRBV6-5 CASSLQDGRGEAFF TGTGCCAGCAGTCTCCAGGACGGACGTGGTGAAGCTTTCTTT
TRBJ2-1 many TRBD2 TRBV27 CASSLGLANNEQFF TGTGCCAGCAGCTTAGGACTAGCGAACAATGAGCAGTTCTTC
TRBJ2-5 - - TRBV24-1 CATSDYLKETQYF TGTGCCACCAGTGATTATCTTAAAGAGACCCAGTACTTC
TRBJ2-3 - TRBD2 TRBV20-1 CSARLAGGSDTQYF TGCAGTGCTAGGCTAGCGGGAGGCTCTGATACGCAGTATTTT
TRBJ2-5 - TRBD1 TRBV6-6 CASSLNRDRGLETQYF TGTGCCAGCAGTCTCAACCGGGACAGGGGGCTTGAGACCCAGTACTTC
TRBJ2-1 - TRBD1 TRBV20-1 CSARASGQGVHNEQFF TGCAGTGCTAGAGCTTCGGGACAGGGGGTTCACAATGAGCAGTTCTTC
TRBJ1-2 - - TRBV9 CASSALGNCGYTF TGTGCCAGCAGCGCGCTCGGGAACTGTGGCTACACCTTC
TRBJ2-2 - - TRBV4-1 CASSQDQKEGGELFF TGCGCCAGCAGCCAAGACCAAAAGGAGGGCGGGGAGCTGTTTTTT
TRBJ2-7 - TRBD2 TRBV6-6 CASSYGTSGTNEQYF TGTGCCAGCAGTTACGGAACTAGCGGGACGAACGAGCAGTACTTC
TRBJ2-1 - TRBD2 TRBV18 CASSPDSIAGRYNEQFF TGTGCCAGTTCACCAGATTCTATAGCGGGACGCTACAATGAGCAGTTCTTC